Each of the 26 T cell receptor beta chains below was sequenced from the same sample in a study of identifying expanded T cells in peripheral blood. Sequencing used immunoSEQ multiplex PCR; TCRdb keeps in-frame clones, though not all of them. This sample carries under 70,000 clones, about 89% of them seen once, and the ten largest clones take under 5%. Sequencing was done on a sample of blood. These receptors came from a person aged 18-69 years in good health.

This sequence joins TRBV28 and TRBJ2-1, with D unresolved. The CDR3 sequence is 11 residues long. Trimming took 5 bases from V and 10 from J, leaving 9 bases between them. Germline loops: CDR1 MDHEN, CDR2 SYDVKM. As DNA, the CDR3 is TGTGCCAGCAGTCCCGCGTACGAGCAGTTCTTC. Amino acid sequence: CASSPAYEQFF.

The V gene is TRBV9, the J gene TRBJ2-4; D gene unclear. Trimming took 1 base from V and 0 from J, leaving 14 bases between them. Germline V gene data show CDR1 as SGDLS and CDR2 as YYNGEE. There are 17 residues in the CDR3. CDR3 DNA sequence: TGTGCCAGCAGCGTATCGGATGAACTTTTAGCCAAAAACATTCAGTACTTC. It yields the protein CASSVSDELLAKNIQYF. Full variable domain (outside the CDR3, taken from reference TRBV9 and TRBJ2-4): DSGVTQTPKHLITATGQRVTLRCSPRSGDLSVYWYQQSLDQGLQFLIQYYNGEERAKGNILERFSAQQFPDLHSELNLSSLELGDSALYFCASSVSDELLAKNIQYFGAGTRLSVL.

The rearrangement links TRBV27 to TRBJ2-1, with 14 positions matching TRBD2. J was trimmed by 6 bases and V by 2 bases; bases with no gene match: 3. The length of the CDR3 is 16 residues. Germline V CDR1 and CDR2: MNHEY, SMNVEV (reference sequence). For the CDR3, the DNA is TGTGCCAGCAGTTTAGAGGGGACTAGCGGGAGCAATGAGCAGTTCTTC. Amino acids: CASSLEGTSGSNEQFF.

This chain connects TRBV7-9 to TRBJ1-4, with TRBD1 as a possible D gene (6 bases). This CDR3 is 15 amino acids long. Germline CDR1 SEHNR, CDR2 FQNEAQ (reference sequence). Trimming cost V 5 bases and J 3 bases, with 13 bases left between them. Written as DNA, the CDR3 is TGTGCCAGCAGCCCCCCCAGGGGAGCTAATGAAAAACTGTTTTTT. Its translation is CASSPPRGANEKLFF.

The V call is TRBV7-9, the J call TRBJ2-7; 10 nucleotides line up with TRBD1. Trimming cost V 5 bases and J 7 bases; bases outside gene matches: 8. The CDR3 covers 14 residues. Looked up from germline, CDR1 is SEHNR and CDR2 is FQNEAQ (reference sequence). CDR3 in DNA: TGTGCCAGCAGCGTTTCCGGGACAGGGGATGAGCAGTACTTC. Protein product: CASSVSGTGDEQYF. Looking up the rest from reference TRBV7-9 and TRBJ2-7 gives the full variable domain: DTGVSQNPRHKITKRGQNVTFRCDPISEHNRLYWYRQTLGQGPEFLTYFQNEAQLEKSRLLSDRFSAERPKGSFSTLEIQRTEQGDSAMYLCASSVSGTGDEQYFGPGTRLTVT.

The chain uses TRBV7-9 and TRBJ2-7; D is ambiguous. Germline loops: CDR1 SEHNR, CDR2 FQNEAQ (reference sequence). V lost 7 bases, J lost 2 bases, and 15 bases lay in between. The CDR3 consists of 14 residues. This CDR3 reads CASTPGPGPYEQYF. The CDR3 DNA is TGTGCCAGCACCCCGGGCCCCGGACCCTACGAGCAGTACTTC.

This clone was seen only a few times. The chain employs TRBV6-1 and TRBJ2-4; 8 bases match TRBD1. J was trimmed by 1 base and V by 8 bases; bases with no gene match: 4. Germline CDR1 is MNHNS and CDR2 is SASEGT. The CDR3 sequence is 14 residues long. CDR3 bases: TGTGCCAGCCGACAGGGGCCGGCCAAAAACATTCAGTACTTC. It translates to CASRQGPAKNIQYF.

The chain has TRBV29-1 and TRBJ1-2; 8 nucleotides line up with TRBD1. From germline, CDR1 is SQVTM and CDR2 ANQGSEA. The CDR3 runs to 11 residues. J lost 4 bases, V lost 5 bases, and 0 bases had no gene match. The CDR3 region has the DNA TGCAGCGTTACAGGGGGCTATGGCTACACCTTC. Translation gives CSVTGGYGYTF.

The CDR3 sequence is CASSLDSYEQYF. The CDR3 region has the DNA TGTGCCAGCAGTCTGGACTCCTACGAGCAGTACTTC. The V and J genes are TRBV27 and TRBJ2-7; D is ambiguous. The length of the CDR3 is 12 residues. Germline CDR1 and CDR2: MNHEY and SMNVEV (reference sequence). Trimming shortened V by 5 bases and J by 0 bases, and 5 bases separated the two germline ends.

The V call is TRBV28, the J call TRBJ2-5, with TRBD1 matching 8 bases. Unmatched junction bases numbered 6, after V lost 2 bases and J lost 4 bases. Germline V gene sequence: CDR1 MDHEN, CDR2 SYDVKM. The CDR3 sequence is 15 residues long. CDR3 sequence reads: CASSLGGQGAETQYF. CDR3 in DNA: TGTGCCAGCAGTTTAGGGGGGCAGGGGGCAGAGACCCAGTACTTC.

The chain links TRBV27 to TRBJ2-2, with D hard to call. The germline V gene has CDR1 MNHEY and CDR2 SMNVEV (reference sequence). CDR3 length: 14 residues. The germline V and J ends were trimmed by 6 bases and 1 base, with 9 bases remaining between them. CDR3 residues: CASRPGQNTGELFF. The CDR3 bases are TGTGCCAGCAGACCCGGGCAGAACACCGGGGAGCTGTTTTTT.

J is TRBJ2-7 and V is TRBV7-3; 12 bases align to TRBD2. Germline V CDR1 and CDR2: SGHTA, FQGTGA. With 4 bases clipped from V and 0 bases from J, the junction kept 13 bases outside the gene matches. CDR3 length: 19 amino acids. The CDR3 DNA reads as TGTGCCAGCAGCTCAACGACTAGCGGGGGCCTTTTAAGCTCCTACGAGCAGTACTTC. Protein product: CASSSTTSGGLLSSYEQYF.

This clone was picked up one time. The rearrangement links TRBV19 to TRBJ1-4; TRBD1 aligns across 8 bases. This CDR3 has 16 amino acids. The germline V gene has CDR1 LNHDA and CDR2 SQIVND (reference sequence). CDR3: CPGEAGGVEVYEKLFF. The CDR3 bases are TGTCCAGGCGAGGCAGGGGGCGTGGAGGTTTATGAAAAACTGTTTTTT.

The chain links TRBV4-2 to TRBJ2-7; D might be TRBD1 (5 bases). The CDR3 extends over 15 amino acids. Germline V CDR1 and CDR2: LGHNA, YNFKEQ. Trimming took 0 bases from V and 3 from J, leaving 12 bases between them. This CDR3 is CASSQERTRNYEQYF. As DNA, the CDR3 is TGTGCCAGCAGCCAAGAAAGGACACGAAACTACGAGCAGTACTTC.

This clone was seen only a few times. This sequence joins TRBV6-1 and TRBJ2-2; 10 bases map to TRBD1. The CDR3 length is 15 residues. The ends lost 4 bases at V and 7 bases at J; junction bases unmatched: 6. Looked up from germline, CDR1 is MNHNS and CDR2 is SASEGT. The CDR3 DNA is TGTGCCAGCAGTGCGGGGACAGGGGAGATCGGGGAGCTGTTTTTT. Translation gives CASSAGTGEIGELFF.

The chain recombines TRBV4-2 with TRBJ2-1; 12 bases match TRBD2. This CDR3 comprises 16 residues. V lost 0 bases to trimming and J lost 4 bases; unmatched junction nucleotides: 1. Germline V CDR1 and CDR2: LGHNA, YNFKEQ. CDR3 DNA: TGTGCCAGCAGCCAAGATGGACTAGCGGGGTACAATGAGCAGTTCTTC. Amino acid sequence: CASSQDGLAGYNEQFF.

V and J are TRBV27 and TRBJ2-1, with TRBD1 matching 10 bases. Germline values: CDR1 MNHEY, CDR2 SMNVEV (reference sequence). There are 17 residues in the CDR3. V was clipped by 7 bases and J by 6 bases; unmatched bases: 15. CDR3 nucleotides: TGTGCCAGCATGCCCATTTACCGGGACAGGGGAGTCAATGAGCAGTTCTTC. It translates to CASMPIYRDRGVNEQFF.

V gene TRBV9 combines with J gene TRBJ2-1, with D tentatively TRBD1 (5 bases). The CDR3 extends over 14 amino acids. The V end lost 0 bases, the J end lost 6 bases, and 10 bases lay between the germline ends. Per germline, CDR1 SGDLS and CDR2 YYNGEE. CDR3 DNA sequence: TGTGCCAGCAGCGTAGTGGCAGGGTCCAATGAGCAGTTCTTC. Translation gives CASSVVAGSNEQFF.

V is TRBV15 and J is TRBJ2-5; TRBD1 aligns across 11 bases. V lost 3 bases and J lost 5; bases outside the gene matches: 5. The CDR3 extends over 15 amino acids. Germline V gene lookup returns CDR1 LNHNV and CDR2 YYDKDF (reference sequence). The CDR3: CATSSAGTGGETQYF. In DNA form, the CDR3 reads TGTGCCACCAGCAGCGCTGGGACAGGGGGGGAGACCCAGTACTTC.

This clone was recorded once. The chain carries TRBV7-9 and TRBJ2-1; 11 bases line up with TRBD1. This CDR3 region has 18 residues. The V gene's germline CDR1 is SEHNR and CDR2 FQNEAQ (reference sequence). The V gene end was trimmed by 6 bases and the J gene end by 0 bases; junction bases not matched to a gene: 10. DNA of the CDR3: TGTGCCAGCAGGGGAAACGGACAGGGGGCAAGCTCCTACAATGAGCAGTTCTTC. Translation: CASRGNGQGASSYNEQFF.

The table lists this clone with a count of one. The chain recombines TRBV4-2 with TRBJ2-2; no reliable D call. This CDR3 contains 15 residues. Germline-derived CDR1 and CDR2 are LGHNA and YNFKEQ. Trimming removed 0 bases from V and 7 bases from J, with 12 bases in between. The CDR3 loop reads CASSQDGPQVGELFF. The CDR3 DNA reads TGTGCCAGCAGCCAAGATGGACCCCAAGTCGGGGAGCTGTTTTTT.

V and J are TRBV6-6 and TRBJ2-7; 10 nucleotides agree with TRBD2. Germline V gene lookup returns CDR1 MNHNY and CDR2 SVGAGI (reference sequence). With 5 bases clipped from V and 1 base from J, the junction kept 2 bases outside the gene matches. The CDR3 has 14 residues. The CDR3 sequence is CASSPSGSSYEQYF. CDR3 sequence (DNA): TGTGCCAGCAGTCCTAGCGGGAGTTCCTACGAGCAGTACTTC.

In this sample, this clone turned up once. V and J are TRBV5-5 and TRBJ1-2; D may be TRBD1 (5 bases). Germline values: CDR1 SGHKS, CDR2 YYEKEE (reference sequence). The CDR3 is 15 amino acids. With 0 bases removed from V and 4 bases from J, the gap between germline ends came to 13 bases. The CDR3 spells CASSLDPSGLYGYTF. The CDR3 DNA reads as TGTGCCAGCAGCTTGGATCCATCAGGGCTCTATGGCTACACCTTC.

This clone appeared a few times. The J gene is TRBJ2-2, the V gene TRBV10-3; 11 bases agree with TRBD2. Germline CDR1 reads ENHRY; CDR2 reads SYGVKD. This CDR3 region has 17 residues. V gave up 2 bases and J gave up 5 bases; unmatched junction bases: 7. The CDR3 protein is CAISEVAGGPGTGELFF. The CDR3 coding sequence is TGTGCCATCAGTGAGGTAGCGGGGGGGCCTGGGACCGGGGAGCTGTTTTTT.

The chain is built from TRBV19 and TRBJ1-5; 7 bases align to TRBD1. V was pared by 3 bases and J by 3 bases, with 8 bases of the junction left unmatched. The V gene's germline CDR1 is LNHDA and CDR2 SQIVND (reference sequence). The CDR3 contains 16 residues. CDR3: CASSIPRQGVNQPQHF. In DNA, the CDR3 is TGTGCCAGTAGTATTCCCAGACAGGGAGTCAATCAGCCCCAGCATTTT.

J is TRBJ2-7 and V is TRBV5-6; D remains unclear. CDR1 and CDR2 (germline): SGHDT, YYEEEE. Trimming pared 0 bases from V and 3 bases from J, leaving 7 bases between. The CDR3 is 13 residues long. The DNA of the CDR3 is TGTGCCAGCAGCTTGGCGGACGGCTACGAGCAGTACTTC. Its translation is CASSLADGYEQYF.